A selection of T cell receptor beta chains follows, all from one sample in a study of cytotoxic CD8 clonotypes in ibrutinib-treated CLL. Sequenced by immunoSEQ multiplex PCR; TCRdb stores in-frame clones only, minus some. The table shows about 69,000 clones, with around 84% occurring only once. Sample: PBMCs, taken at disease progression, from a patient treated with ibrutinib. The receptors here all came from a human donor with chronic lymphocytic leukemia. The CDR3 runs from the conserved cysteine through the conserved F or W. Each record gives: clone size, V gene, J gene, D gene, CDR3 DNA, CDR3 protein. A D gene is named only where the DNA matches it firmly. Clone size is stated in some rows and not others, as once, few, many or a class when expanded.

size: NA; V: TRBV27; J: TRBJ2-7; D: NA; DNA: TGTGCCAGCAGTTTAGGCCAGACCTACGAGCAGTACTTC; CDR3: CASSLGQTYEQYF
size: NA; V: TRBV6-6; J: TRBJ2-5; D: NA; DNA: TGTGCCAGCAGTTTCGGGGAGACCCAGTACTTC; CDR3: CASSFGETQYF
size: NA; V: TRBV28; J: TRBJ2-4; D: NA; DNA: TGTGCCACCGGACCTCCATTAGCCAAAAACATTCAGTACTTC; CDR3: CATGPPLAKNIQYF
size: NA; V: TRBV4-1; J: TRBJ2-7; D: TRBD1; DNA: TGCGCCAGCAGCCACCCAAACAGGGGTTCCTACGAGCAGTACTTC; CDR3: CASSHPNRGSYEQYF
size: NA; V: TRBV30; J: TRBJ1-5; D: TRBD1; DNA: TGTGCCTGGAGTGGAATTACAGGGGGCAATCAGCCCCAGCATTTT; CDR3: CAWSGITGGNQPQHF
size: NA; V: TRBV28; J: TRBJ2-5; D: TRBD1; DNA: TGTGCCAGCAGTCTTCAGGGGGCAGATGAGACCCAGTACTTC; CDR3: CASSLQGADETQYF
size: NA; V: TRBV14; J: TRBJ1-6; D: NA; DNA: TGTGCCAGCAGCCATACGAGGGGGATCCTCCACTTT; CDR3: CASSHTRGILHF
size: few; V: TRBV7-2; J: TRBJ1-2; D: NA; DNA: TGTGCCAGCAGCTCCCCCCGGGAGGCTAGGGGCTACACCTTC; CDR3: CASSSPREARGYTF
size: NA; V: TRBV5-4; J: TRBJ1-2; D: NA; DNA: TGTGCCAGCAGCCCTAGAGGGTATGGCTACACCTTC; CDR3: CASSPRGYGYTF
size: NA; V: TRBV10-3; J: TRBJ1-1; D: TRBD1; DNA: TGTGCCATCAGCGGACAGGTTGACACTGAAGCTTTCTTT; CDR3: CAISGQVDTEAFF
size: NA; V: TRBV11-2; J: TRBJ1-2; D: NA; DNA: TGTGCCAGCAGCACCGTCCCCGGGCACTATGGCTACACCTTC; CDR3: CASSTVPGHYGYTF
size: NA; V: TRBV14; J: TRBJ2-7; D: NA; DNA: TGTGCCAGCAGGGCAAGCGGGACACATTACGAGCAGTACTTC; CDR3: CASRASGTHYEQYF
size: NA; V: TRBV10-3; J: TRBJ2-7; D: TRBD1; DNA: TGTGCCACCTCAACTCAGGGGGCCTATTACGAGCAGTACTTC; CDR3: CATSTQGAYYEQYF
size: NA; V: TRBV11-3; J: TRBJ2-2; D: NA; DNA: TGTGCCAGCAGCTTAAGGCCGGCTGGATCCACCGGGGAGCTGTTTTTT; CDR3: CASSLRPAGSTGELFF
size: NA; V: TRBV10-1; J: TRBJ1-2; D: NA; DNA: TGCGCCAGCAGCCCTTACCCGGGCTATGGCTACACCTTC; CDR3: CASSPYPGYGYTF
size: NA; V: TRBV6-5; J: TRBJ1-1; D: NA; DNA: TGTGCCAGCAGCCCCCTACCCGGGGGGCCGGCTTTCTTT; CDR3: CASSPLPGGPAFF
size: few; V: TRBV25-1; J: TRBJ1-1; D: NA; DNA: TGTGCCAGCAGTAGGGACGGACTATTGAACACTGAAGCTTTCTTT; CDR3: CASSRDGLLNTEAFF
size: NA; V: TRBV7-2; J: TRBJ2-1; D: TRBD2; DNA: TGTGCCAGCAGCTTAGGGGGCGGGAGAGGCGAGCAGTTCTTC; CDR3: CASSLGGGRGEQFF
size: NA; V: TRBV5-6; J: TRBJ2-2; D: NA; DNA: TGTGCCAGCAGCTTAACACGGAACCTTAACACCGGGGAGCTGTTTTTT; CDR3: CASSLTRNLNTGELFF
size: NA; V: TRBV19; J: TRBJ2-7; D: NA; DNA: TGTGCCAGTAGCCCATTACAGGGAATGGGCGAGCAGTACTTC; CDR3: CASSPLQGMGEQYF